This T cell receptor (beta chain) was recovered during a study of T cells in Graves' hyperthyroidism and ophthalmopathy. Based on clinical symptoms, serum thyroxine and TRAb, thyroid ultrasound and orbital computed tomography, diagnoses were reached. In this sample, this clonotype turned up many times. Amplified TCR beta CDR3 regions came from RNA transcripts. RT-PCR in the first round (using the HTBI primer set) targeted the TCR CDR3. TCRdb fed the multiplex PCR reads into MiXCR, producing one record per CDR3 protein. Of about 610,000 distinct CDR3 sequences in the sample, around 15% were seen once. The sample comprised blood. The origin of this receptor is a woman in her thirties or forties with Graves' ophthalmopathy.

For the CDR3, the DNA is TGCAGCGTTGAAGCTGGACAGACCCACCGGGCCATCCAAGAGACCCAGTACTTC. Its protein is CSVEAGQTHRAIQETQYF. This chain uses TRBV29-1 with TRBJ2-5, with a tentative D call TRBD1 (6 bases). The CDR3 is 18 amino acids. The ends were cut back, 1 base at V and 1 base at J, with 22 bases in the middle. CDR1 and CDR2 from the germline V gene are SQVTM and ANQGSEA.